The sample holds one count of the clone carrying this T cell receptor (beta chain). Its antigen is unidentified. Repertoires were generated with immunoSEQ multiplex PCR, while TCRdb's copy carries only in-frame clones and drops some. The data hold around 84,000 clones, with around 85% observed a single time. The CDR3 contains 15 residues. Germline CDR1 reads SEHNR; CDR2 reads FQNEAQ (reference sequence). The ends lost 5 bases at V and 8 bases at J; junction bases unmatched: 10. This sample was included in a study of T cell responses to AZD1222 COVID-19 vaccine. Points from the study as a whole: Donors were mostly white British, more females; clonal diversity possibly underestimated. Repertoires were obtained only post-peak T cell response. It was only six AZD1222 recipients who were seropositive at baseline.

Pooling was applied to second doses at about 4 or about 12 weeks. The sequencing used peripheral blood, collected 28 days after the second AZD1222 dose. The genes are TRBV7-9 and TRBJ1-4; 8 bases align to TRBD1. The clonotype was recovered from an adult who received the AZD1222 COVID-19 vaccine. CDR3 sequence: CASSPGQGAQEKLFF. Here the CDR3 DNA reads TGTGCCAGCAGCCCCGGTCAGGGGGCACAGGAAAAACTGTTTTTT. Looking up the rest from reference TRBV7-9 and TRBJ1-4 gives the full variable domain: DTGVSQNPRHKITKRGQNVTFRCDPISEHNRLYWYRQTLGQGPEFLTYFQNEAQLEKSRLLSDRFSAERPKGSFSTLEIQRTEQGDSAMYLCASSPGQGAQEKLFFGSGTQLSVL.